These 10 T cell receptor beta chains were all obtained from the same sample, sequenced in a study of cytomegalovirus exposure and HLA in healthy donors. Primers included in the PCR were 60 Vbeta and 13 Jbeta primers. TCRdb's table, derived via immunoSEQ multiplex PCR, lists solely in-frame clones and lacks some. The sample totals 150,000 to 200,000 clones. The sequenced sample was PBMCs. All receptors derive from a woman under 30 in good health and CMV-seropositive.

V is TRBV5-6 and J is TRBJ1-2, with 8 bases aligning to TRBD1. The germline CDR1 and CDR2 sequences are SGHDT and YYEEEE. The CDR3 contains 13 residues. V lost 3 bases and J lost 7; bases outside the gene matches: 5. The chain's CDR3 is CASSSGQATGYTF. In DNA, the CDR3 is TGTGCCAGCAGCTCGGGACAGGCAACTGGCTACACCTTC.

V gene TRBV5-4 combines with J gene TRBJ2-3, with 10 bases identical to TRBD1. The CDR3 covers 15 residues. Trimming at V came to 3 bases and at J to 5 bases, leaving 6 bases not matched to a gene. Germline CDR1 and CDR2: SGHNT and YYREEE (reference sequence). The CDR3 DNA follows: TGTGCCAGCAGCTCCCGACAGGGGGCGATAGATACGCAGTATTTT. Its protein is CASSSRQGAIDTQYF.

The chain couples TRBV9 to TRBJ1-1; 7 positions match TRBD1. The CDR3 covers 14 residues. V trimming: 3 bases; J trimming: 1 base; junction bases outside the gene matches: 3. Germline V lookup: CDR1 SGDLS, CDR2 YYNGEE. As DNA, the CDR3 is TGTGCCAGCAGCGAGGGGACAGCGAACACTGAAGCTTTCTTT. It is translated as CASSEGTANTEAFF.

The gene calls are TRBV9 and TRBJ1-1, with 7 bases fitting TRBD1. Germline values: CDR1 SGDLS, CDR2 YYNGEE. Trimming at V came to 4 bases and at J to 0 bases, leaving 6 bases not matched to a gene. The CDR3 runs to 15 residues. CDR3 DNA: TGTGCCAGCAGCAGTCCGGGACAGATGAACACTGAAGCTTTCTTT. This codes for CASSSPGQMNTEAFF. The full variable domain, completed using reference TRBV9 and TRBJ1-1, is DSGVTQTPKHLITATGQRVTLRCSPRSGDLSVYWYQQSLDQGLQFLIQYYNGEERAKGNILERFSAQQFPDLHSELNLSSLELGDSALYFCASSSPGQMNTEAFFGQGTRLTVV.

The CDR3 DNA is TGTGCCAGCAGCCGACCCGGGACAGACTCCTCCTACGAGCAGTACTTC. Translating it yields CASSRPGTDSSYEQYF. The rearrangement joins TRBV7-9 to TRBJ2-7; 7 bases match TRBD1. With 5 bases clipped from V and 0 bases from J, the junction kept 10 bases outside the gene matches. CDR1 SEHNR and CDR2 FQNEAQ come from the germline V gene (reference sequence). The CDR3 sequence is 16 residues long. Drawing the rest from reference TRBV7-9 and TRBJ2-7, the complete variable domain is DTGVSQNPRHKITKRGQNVTFRCDPISEHNRLYWYRQTLGQGPEFLTYFQNEAQLEKSRLLSDRFSAERPKGSFSTLEIQRTEQGDSAMYLCASSRPGTDSSYEQYFGPGTRLTVT.

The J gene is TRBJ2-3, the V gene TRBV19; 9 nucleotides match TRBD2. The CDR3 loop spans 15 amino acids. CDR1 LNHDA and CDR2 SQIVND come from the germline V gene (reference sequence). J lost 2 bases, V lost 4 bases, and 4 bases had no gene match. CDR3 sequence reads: CASSTGLALTDTQYF. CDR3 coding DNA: TGTGCCAGTAGTACTGGACTAGCGCTCACAGATACGCAGTATTTT.

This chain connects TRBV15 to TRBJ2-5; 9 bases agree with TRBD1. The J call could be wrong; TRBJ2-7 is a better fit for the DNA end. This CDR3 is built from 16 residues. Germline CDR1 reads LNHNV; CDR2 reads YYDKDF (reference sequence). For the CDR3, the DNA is TGTGCCACCAGCAGGACAGGGGGTTACGAGTCCTACGAGCAGTACTTC. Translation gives CATSRTGGYESYEQYF.

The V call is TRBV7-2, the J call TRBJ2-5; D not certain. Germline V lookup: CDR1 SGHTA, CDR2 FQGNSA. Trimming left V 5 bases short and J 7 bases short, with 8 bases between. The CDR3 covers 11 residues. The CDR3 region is CASSVPGTQYF. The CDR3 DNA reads TGTGCCAGCAGCGTACCCGGGACCCAGTACTTC.

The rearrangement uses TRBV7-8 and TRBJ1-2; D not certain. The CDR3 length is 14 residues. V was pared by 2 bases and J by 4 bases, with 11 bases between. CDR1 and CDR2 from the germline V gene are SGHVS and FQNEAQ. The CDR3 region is CASSLNQGGYGYTF. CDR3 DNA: TGTGCCAGCAGCTTAAACCAAGGCGGCTATGGCTACACCTTC. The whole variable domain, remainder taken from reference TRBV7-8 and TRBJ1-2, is GAGVSQSPRYKVAKRGQDVALRCDPISGHVSLFWYQQALGQGPEFLTYFQNEAQLDKSGLPSDRFFAERPEGSVSTLKIQRTQQEDSAVYLCASSLNQGGYGYTFGSGTRLTVV.

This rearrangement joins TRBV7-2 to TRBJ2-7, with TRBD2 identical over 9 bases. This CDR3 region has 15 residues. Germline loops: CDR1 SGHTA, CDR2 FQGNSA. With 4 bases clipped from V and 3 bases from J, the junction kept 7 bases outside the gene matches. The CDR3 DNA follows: TGTGCCAGCAGCTCGACTAGCGGTCCCGACTACGAGCAGTACTTC. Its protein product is CASSSTSGPDYEQYF.